Shown below are 29 T cell receptor beta chains from a single sample sequenced in a study of OX40 agonist ivuxolimab in advanced cancers. To prepare the library, the immunoSEQ multiplex PCR assay was applied. The table was pulled from immuneACCESS by TCRdb, which kept in-frame rearrangements only. Such tables lose some clones; where checked, under half of the loss comes from unresolved V genes, and the rest has no known cause. The sample table contains about 20,000 clones; only one count was recorded for 65% to 85% of them. Clones ranked in the top ten supply about 20% of the sample. The sample in question was CD4+ or CD8+ T cells sorted from blood, obtained in a trial of the OX40 agonist ivuxolimab. The source of these receptors is an adult with an advanced solid tumor such as melanoma, head and neck, liver or kidney cancer.

Within the sample, this clone is medium-sized. V gene TRBV6-5 combines with J gene TRBJ2-7; D is undetermined. Germline V CDR1 and CDR2: MNHEY, SVGAGI. The CDR3 extends over 15 amino acids. Trimming stripped 0 bases from V and 5 bases from J, with 14 bases between. Here the CDR3 DNA reads TGTGCCAGCAGTTACTCGAGATCCGGATCCAACGAGCAGTACTTC. It encodes CASSYSRSGSNEQYF.

The CDR3 bases are TGTGCCAGTAGTAACAAGCGGGGGGACAGCACAGATACGCAGTATTTT. Its protein is CASSNKRGDSTDTQYF. The chain is built from TRBV19 and TRBJ2-3, with 9 bases fitting TRBD2. Germline CDR1 and CDR2: LNHDA and SQIVND (reference sequence). This CDR3 is built from 16 residues. V trimming: 4 bases; J trimming: 0 bases; junction bases outside the gene matches: 5.

The rearrangement joins TRBV6-5 to TRBJ1-2, with D uncertain. Germline V gene data show CDR1 as MNHEY and CDR2 as SVGAGI. V was shortened by 3 bases and J by 4 bases, with 9 bases between the two germline ends. This CDR3 spans 13 amino acids. The DNA for the CDR3 is TGTGCCAGCAGTTATTCGGTACTCTATGGCTACACCTTC. This sequence encodes CASSYSVLYGYTF.

The rearrangement uses TRBV7-2 and TRBJ2-2; 9 bases agree with TRBD1. The CDR3 has 15 amino acids. The V gene end was trimmed by 6 bases and the J gene end by 4 bases; junction bases not matched to a gene: 6. CDR1 and CDR2 (germline): SGHTA, FQGNSA. CDR3 sequence: CASSSRQGGTGELFF. The CDR3 DNA reads as TGTGCCAGCAGTTCCCGACAGGGGGGCACCGGGGAGCTGTTTTTT.

This chain joins TRBV5-6 and TRBJ2-7; D remains unclear. This CDR3 spans 13 amino acids. V lost 2 bases to trimming and J lost 0 bases, with 6 bases between them. The germline gives CDR1 SGHDT, CDR2 YYEEEE. The CDR3 sequence is CASSFSSSYEQYF. CDR3 in DNA: TGTGCCAGCAGCTTTTCCAGCTCCTACGAGCAGTACTTC.

The chain couples TRBV30 to TRBJ2-3; 8 nucleotides line up with TRBD2. The CDR3 loop spans 14 amino acids. Germline V lookup: CDR1 GTSNPN, CDR2 SVGIG (reference sequence). J lost 4 bases, V lost 3 bases, and 6 bases had no gene match. The CDR3 protein is CAWRNGGAPDTQYF. The CDR3 DNA is TGTGCCTGGAGAAACGGGGGGGCCCCAGATACGCAGTATTTT.

This clone was counted only a few times. This chain links TRBV7-3 with TRBJ2-3, with 7 bases aligning to TRBD1. The CDR3 contains 14 residues. Germline CDR1 reads SGHTA; CDR2 reads FQGTGA. The V and J ends lost 3 bases and 2 bases, in that order; junction bases with no gene match: 2. The CDR3, as DNA: TGTGCCAGCAGCTTCCAGGGGGTCACAGATACGCAGTATTTT. Amino acid sequence: CASSFQGVTDTQYF.

The chain has TRBV14 and TRBJ2-5; no clear D gene. The CDR3 covers 14 residues. Deletions cut 0 bases from V and 1 base from J, with 6 bases between. The germline gives CDR1 SGHDN, CDR2 FVKESK. The CDR3 spells CASSQDAVQETQYF. CDR3 sequence (DNA): TGTGCCAGCAGCCAAGACGCAGTCCAAGAGACCCAGTACTTC.

J is TRBJ2-6 and V is TRBV28, with TRBD2 matching 7 bases. Germline assignment: CDR1 MDHEN and CDR2 SYDVKM. CDR3 length: 15 amino acids. After removal of 7 bases from V and 1 base from J, the junction contained 4 bases not matched to a gene. CDR3 sequence (DNA): TGTGCCAGCAATCCGGGGGGTTCTGGGGCCAACGTCCTGACTTTC. This encodes CASNPGGSGANVLTF.

The chain combines TRBV11-3 with TRBJ2-1; the D gene could be TRBD1 or TRBD2 (5 bases each). The CDR3 has 15 amino acids. V gave up 1 base and J gave up 5 bases, with 12 bases separating them. Germline V gives CDR1 SGHNT, CDR2 YENEEA. DNA of the CDR3: TGTGCCAGCAGCTTAGCGGCCCGGGACGACAATGAGCAGTTCTTC. This gives the protein CASSLAARDDNEQFF.

The J gene is TRBJ2-1, the V gene TRBV6-5, with 7 nucleotides matching TRBD2. Germline V gives CDR1 MNHEY, CDR2 SVGAGI. Trimming took 0 bases from V and 1 from J; bases not matched to a gene: 3. This CDR3 contains 16 residues. The CDR3 bases are TGTGCCAGCAGTTACTCAGGCGGGGGATCCTACAATGAGCAGTTCTTC. The encoded protein is CASSYSGGGSYNEQFF.

This clone was recorded a few times. One junction end disagrees with the germline gene, perhaps due to a read error. The chain combines TRBV7-7 with TRBJ2-1; D ambiguous. The CDR3 is 12 residues long. Germline-derived CDR1 and CDR2 are SSHAT and FNYEAQ (reference sequence). The CDR3 DNA follows: TGTGCTAGCAGCCACGCAAACAATGAGCAGTTCTTC. As protein: CASSHANNEQFF.

Only a few counts were recorded for this clone. This chain links TRBV7-9 with TRBJ2-2, with a weak D call TRBD1 (5 bases). The V gene's germline CDR1 is SEHNR and CDR2 FQNEAQ (reference sequence). V was pared by 4 bases and J by 5 bases, with 5 bases between. This CDR3 is 12 amino acids long. In nucleotides, the CDR3 is TGTGCCAGCAGCTCAGGGACCGGGGAGCTGTTTTTT. Its translation: CASSSGTGELFF.

This clone was detected a few times. The V and J genes are TRBV5-6 and TRBJ1-2; D remains ambiguous. Trimming removed 4 bases from V and 4 bases from J, with 17 bases in between. This CDR3 spans 15 amino acids. Germline V gene data show CDR1 as SGHDT and CDR2 as YYEEEE. This CDR3 reads CASSPPAGLSYGYTF. In DNA form, the CDR3 reads TGTGCCAGCAGCCCCCCGGCGGGCCTTAGCTATGGCTACACCTTC.

This chain connects TRBV13 to TRBJ2-5, with 9 bases identical to TRBD1. J gave up 9 bases and V 4 bases, and 9 bases lay outside the gene matches. Germline loops: CDR1 PRHDT, CDR2 FYEKMQ (reference sequence). The CDR3 runs to 14 residues. The CDR3 coding sequence is TGTGCCAGCAGCTCCCGGACAGGGGTTAGGGCCCAGTACTTC. The encoded protein is CASSSRTGVRAQYF.

The chain joins TRBV9 to TRBJ2-5; 10 bases agree with TRBD1. The DNA end is a closer match to TRBJ2-7, so the J assignment may be wrong. CDR3 length: 17 residues. Looked up from germline, CDR1 is SGDLS and CDR2 is YYNGEE. In DNA, the CDR3 is TGTGCCAGCAGTTACGATGACAGGGGGCTGAGATCCTACGAGCAGTACTTC. Its translation is CASSYDDRGLRSYEQYF.

This sequence joins TRBV7-9 and TRBJ1-6; TRBD1 is a possible D gene (5 bases). CDR1 is SEHNR and CDR2 is FQNEAQ in the germline V gene (reference sequence). The V gene lost 5 bases and the J gene lost 7 bases, with 15 bases spanning the gap. CDR3 length equals 15 residues. The CDR3 DNA sequence: TGTGCCAGCAGCGCGACGTCCCACAGGAATTCACCCCTCCACTTT. Translating it yields CASSATSHRNSPLHF.

The chain employs TRBV5-5 and TRBJ2-1, with 11 bases lining up with TRBD2. V lost 4 bases and J lost 4; bases outside the gene matches: 19. This CDR3 has 20 residues. Germline values: CDR1 SGHKS, CDR2 YYEKEE (reference sequence). CDR3 amino acids: CASSPRDGAAGTSGYNEQFF. The DNA for the CDR3 is TGTGCCAGCAGCCCACGGGACGGAGCGGCGGGGACTAGCGGTTACAATGAGCAGTTCTTC.

This clone has only a few counts. CDR3 amino acids: CASSLRPIPHEDGYTF. The DNA of the CDR3 is TGTGCCAGCAGCTTGCGGCCAATCCCACATGAGGATGGCTACACCTTC. The genes are TRBV7-8 and TRBJ1-2; no definite D call. From germline, CDR1 is SGHVS and CDR2 FQNEAQ. CDR3 length: 16 amino acids. V was pared by 3 bases and J by 6 bases, with 20 bases between.

This clone occurred once. This sequence joins TRBV7-2 and TRBJ2-5; D unclear. The V and J ends lost 5 bases and 2 bases respectively, with 12 bases between them. The length of the CDR3 is 14 residues. Germline-derived CDR1 and CDR2 are SGHTA and FQGNSA. CDR3: CASSPRTSQETQYF. The CDR3 DNA reads as TGTGCCAGCAGCCCCCGGACGTCTCAAGAGACCCAGTACTTC.

This clone was seen just once. J is TRBJ1-1 and V is TRBV7-8, with 10 bases lining up with TRBD1. This CDR3 contains 15 residues. Germline loops: CDR1 SGHVS, CDR2 FQNEAQ. V was pared by 5 bases and J by 2 bases, with 5 bases of the junction left unmatched. The CDR3 DNA follows: TGTGCCAGCAGCACACGACAGGGGGCCAACACTGAAGCTTTCTTT. It specifies CASSTRQGANTEAFF.

This chain connects TRBV7-2 to TRBJ1-2; no clear D. CDR3 size: 17 residues. Germline V gene lookup returns CDR1 SGHTA and CDR2 FQGNSA. Deletions cut 0 bases from V and 4 bases from J, with 18 bases between. Written as DNA, the CDR3 is TGTGCCAGCAGCTTAGCACCCCCTGACGAGGACCCCTATGGCTACACCTTC. Encoded protein: CASSLAPPDEDPYGYTF. Together with reference TRBV7-2 and TRBJ1-2, the CDR3 gives the full variable domain: GAGVSQSPSNKVTEKGKDVELRCDPISGHTALYWYRQSLGQGLEFLIYFQGNSAPDKSGLPSDRFSAERTGGSVSTLTIQRTQQEDSAVYLCASSLAPPDEDPYGYTFGSGTRLTVV.

This chain joins TRBV5-6 and TRBJ2-1; TRBD2 aligns across 12 bases. Germline V gene sequence: CDR1 SGHDT, CDR2 YYEEEE. V trimming: 3 bases; J trimming: 4 bases; junction bases outside the gene matches: 5. This CDR3 contains 16 residues. The CDR3 DNA reads as TGTGCCAGCAGCTCCGGACTAGCGGGGCGTTACAATGAGCAGTTCTTC. Residues: CASSSGLAGRYNEQFF.

This clone was observed many times. The chain employs TRBV19 and TRBJ1-5, with D uncertain. Germline V gene data show CDR1 as LNHDA and CDR2 as SQIVND (reference sequence). V was clipped by 8 bases and J by 4 bases, with 12 bases between them. CDR3 length: 13 amino acids. CDR3: CASGGGGNQPQHF. As DNA, the CDR3 is TGTGCCAGTGGTGGAGGTGGGAATCAGCCCCAGCATTTT.

The gene calls are TRBV28 and TRBJ1-1; the match to TRBD1 covers 11 bases. This CDR3 has 15 amino acids. J was trimmed by 5 bases and V by 3 bases; bases with no gene match: 5. Germline assignment: CDR1 MDHEN and CDR2 SYDVKM. CDR3 coding DNA: TGTGCCAGCAGTTTGGGGACAGGGGGGACAACTGAAGCTTTCTTT. Translation gives CASSLGTGGTTEAFF.

This clone came up once. V and J are TRBV6-1 and TRBJ1-2, with 7 bases matching TRBD1. Germline CDR1 and CDR2: MNHNS and SASEGT. The CDR3 has 15 residues. Losses at the gene ends were 1 base for V and 7 bases for J; bases not matched to a gene: 9. The CDR3 reads CASSEGQGRFSGYTF. The DNA for the CDR3 is TGTGCCAGCAGTGAAGGACAGGGTCGGTTTTCTGGCTACACCTTC.

The V and J genes are TRBV19 and TRBJ1-3, with TRBD1 as a possible D gene (5 bases). V gave up 11 bases and J gave up 2 bases, with 28 bases separating them. Per the germline V gene, CDR1 is LNHDA and CDR2 is SQIVND (reference sequence). This CDR3 contains 18 residues. CDR3 DNA: TGTGCCCAGCCCATCCCCCTGCCGGGACTTAGCCCTGGAAACACCATATATTTT. Residues: CAQPIPLPGLSPGNTIYF.

The chain joins TRBV19 to TRBJ2-2; 8 bases match TRBD1. The CDR3 runs to 19 residues. Losses at the gene ends were 3 bases for V and 3 bases for J; bases not matched to a gene: 15. Germline CDR1 reads LNHDA; CDR2 reads SQIVND (reference sequence). Written as DNA, the CDR3 is TGTGCCAGTAGTATTAGTGTGGGCAGGGGGCTCGTTGACACCGGGGAGCTGTTTTTT. It translates to CASSISVGRGLVDTGELFF.

The J gene is TRBJ2-7, the V gene TRBV7-9; no clear D. V was pared by 3 bases and J by 0 bases, with 6 bases between. The CDR3 spans 13 residues. Germline V CDR1 and CDR2: SEHNR, FQNEAQ (reference sequence). The CDR3: CASSFPSSYEQYF. CDR3 coding DNA: TGTGCCAGCAGCTTCCCGAGCTCCTACGAGCAGTACTTC.